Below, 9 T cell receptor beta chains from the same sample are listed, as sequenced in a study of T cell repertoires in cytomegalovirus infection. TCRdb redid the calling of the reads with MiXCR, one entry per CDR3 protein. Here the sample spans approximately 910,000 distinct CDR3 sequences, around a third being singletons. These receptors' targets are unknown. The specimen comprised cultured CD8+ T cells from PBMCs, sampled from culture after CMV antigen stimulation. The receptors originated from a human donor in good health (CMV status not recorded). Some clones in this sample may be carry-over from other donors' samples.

The CDR3 DNA sequence: TGTGCCAGCAGCCCGAGTAGGGGTATGCTGCCTGAAGCTTTCTTT. Translated: CASSPSRGMLPEAFF. V usage is TRBV7-6 and J usage is TRBJ1-1; D perhaps matches TRBD1 (5 bases). The germline CDR1 and CDR2 sequences are SGHVS and FNYEAQ. The V and J ends lost 5 bases and 6 bases respectively, with 19 bases between them. CDR3 length: 15 residues.

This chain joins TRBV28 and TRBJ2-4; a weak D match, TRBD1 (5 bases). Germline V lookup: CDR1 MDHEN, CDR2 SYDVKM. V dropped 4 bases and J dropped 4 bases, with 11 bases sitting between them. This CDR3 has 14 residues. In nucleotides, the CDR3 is TGTGCCAGCAGTTCACACAGGAAGAAAAACATTCAGTACTTC. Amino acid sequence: CASSSHRKKNIQYF.

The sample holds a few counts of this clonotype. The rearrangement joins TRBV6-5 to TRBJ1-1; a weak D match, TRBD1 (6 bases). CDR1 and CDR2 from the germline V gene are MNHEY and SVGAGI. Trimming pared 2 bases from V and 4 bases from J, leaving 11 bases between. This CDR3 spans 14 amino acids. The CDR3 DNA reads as TGTGCCAGCAGTTACCCAGGGGCGGCCACTGAAGCTTTCTTT. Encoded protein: CASSYPGAATEAFF.

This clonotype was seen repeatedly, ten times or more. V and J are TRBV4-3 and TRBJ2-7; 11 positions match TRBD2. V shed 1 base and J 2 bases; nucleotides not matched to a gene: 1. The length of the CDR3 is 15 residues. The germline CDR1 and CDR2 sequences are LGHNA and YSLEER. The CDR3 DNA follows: TGCGCCAGCAGCCAAGGACTAGCGGGAACCTACGAGCAGTACGTC. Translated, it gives CASSQGLAGTYEQYV.

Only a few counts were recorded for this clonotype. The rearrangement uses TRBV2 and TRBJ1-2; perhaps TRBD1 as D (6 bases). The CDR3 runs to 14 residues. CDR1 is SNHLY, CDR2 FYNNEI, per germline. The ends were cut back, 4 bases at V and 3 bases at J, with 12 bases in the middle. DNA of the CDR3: TGTGCCAGCAGTGGCCAGGGACACTACTATGGCTACACCTTC. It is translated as CASSGQGHYYGYTF.

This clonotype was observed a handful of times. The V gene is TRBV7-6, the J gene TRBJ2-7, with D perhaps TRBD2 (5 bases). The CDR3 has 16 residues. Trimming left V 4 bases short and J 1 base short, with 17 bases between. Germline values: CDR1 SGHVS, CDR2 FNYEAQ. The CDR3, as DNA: TGTGCCAGCAGCTCTTCGCTTATTCCGGGATCCTACGAGCAGTACGTC. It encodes CASSSSLIPGSYEQYV.

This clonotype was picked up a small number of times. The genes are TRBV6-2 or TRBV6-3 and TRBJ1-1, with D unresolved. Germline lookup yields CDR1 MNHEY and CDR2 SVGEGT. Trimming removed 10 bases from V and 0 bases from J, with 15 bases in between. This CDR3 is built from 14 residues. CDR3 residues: CATGVALMNTEAFF. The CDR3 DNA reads TGTGCCACCGGTGTGGCCCTTATGAACACTGAAGCTTTCTTT.

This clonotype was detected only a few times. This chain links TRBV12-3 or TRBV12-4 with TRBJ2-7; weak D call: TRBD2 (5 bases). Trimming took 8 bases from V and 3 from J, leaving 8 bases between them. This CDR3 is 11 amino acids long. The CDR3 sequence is CASGLNYEQYV. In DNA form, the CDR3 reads TGTGCCAGCGGACTCAACTACGAGCAGTACGTC.

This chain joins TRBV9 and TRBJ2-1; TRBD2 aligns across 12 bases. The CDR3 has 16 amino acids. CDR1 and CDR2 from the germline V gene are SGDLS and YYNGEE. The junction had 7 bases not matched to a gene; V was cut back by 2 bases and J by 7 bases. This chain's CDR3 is CASSVPSGGAVNEQFF. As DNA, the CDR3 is TGTGCCAGCAGCGTTCCTAGCGGGGGGGCTGTGAATGAGCAGTTCTTC.